Each of the 28 T cell receptor beta chains below was sequenced from the same sample in a study of blood T cells in healthy people across ages. Next came a second PCR, run for roughly 6 to 11 cycles, which used a sample-barcoded 5' primer along with a J-beta primer mix. TCRdb redid the calling of the 5' RACE reads with MiXCR, one entry per CDR3 protein. The table records 650,000 to 1,000,000 distinct CDR3 sequences, 46% of them present only once. The specimen sequenced was blood. These receptor sequences come from a man at least 80 years old in good health.

This clonotype was recorded a few times. The CDR3 coding sequence is TGTGCCACCAGTGAACGAGGGAGCGAGACCCAGTACTTC. As protein: CATSERGSETQYF. The chain links TRBV24-1 to TRBJ2-5, with a weak D call TRBD2 (5 bases). This CDR3 region has 13 residues. Germline V CDR1 and CDR2: KGHDR, SFDVKD. V lost 4 bases, J lost 5 bases, and 10 bases lay in between.

This clonotype appeared a few times. This chain uses TRBV28 with TRBJ2-3, with 10 bases fitting TRBD2. Germline V gene data show CDR1 as MDHEN and CDR2 as SYDVKM. Germline trimming cut 5 bases from V and 4 bases from J; bases unmatched to any gene: 21. The CDR3 loop spans 20 amino acids. CDR3 DNA: TGTGCCAGCAGTCCCCTTCGTTCGGCTAGCGGGAGATCGAGCTCAGATACGCAGTATTTT. Translation gives CASSPLRSASGRSSSDTQYF.

The chain uses TRBV27 and TRBJ2-7; D unresolved. In germline, CDR1 is MNHEY, CDR2 SMNVEV (reference sequence). This CDR3 spans 13 amino acids. V lost 6 bases and J 4 bases, leaving 13 bases between the germline ends. The CDR3, as DNA: TGTGCCAGCAGAATGATAGGGCTATACGAGCAGTACTTC. It encodes CASRMIGLYEQYF.

This clonotype was picked up many times. This chain joins TRBV7-9 and TRBJ2-5; a possible D gene is TRBD2 (6 bases). The CDR3 has 15 amino acids. Germline CDR1 is SEHNR and CDR2 is FQNEAQ (reference sequence). V was shortened by 0 bases and J by 4 bases, with 12 bases between the two germline ends. CDR3 coding DNA: TGTGCCAGCAGCTTAGCTCTGGGAGGATTAGAGACCCAGTACTTC. Translation gives CASSLALGGLETQYF.

The chain is built from TRBV27 and TRBJ2-7; 10 bases agree with TRBD2. This CDR3 has 13 amino acids. Germline CDR1 and CDR2: MNHEY and SMNVEV (reference sequence). The trim removed 2 bases at V and 6 bases at J, leaving 1 base unmatched. The CDR3 DNA is TGTGCCAGCAGTTTACTAGCGGGAGCCGAGCAGTACTTC. Amino acid sequence: CASSLLAGAEQYF.

The chain has TRBV7-9 and TRBJ2-1; 11 nucleotides match TRBD2. V trimming: 0 bases; J trimming: 1 base; junction bases outside the gene matches: 2. CDR3 length: 17 amino acids. Germline CDR1 and CDR2: SEHNR and FQNEAQ (reference sequence). CDR3 residues: CASSLASGRGSYNEQFF. DNA of the CDR3: TGTGCCAGCAGCTTAGCTAGCGGGAGGGGATCCTACAATGAGCAGTTCTTC.

The CDR3 reads CAIRLGQNTEAFF. For the CDR3, the DNA is TGTGCCATCAGGTTGGGCCAAAACACTGAAGCTTTCTTT. This rearrangement joins TRBV2 to TRBJ1-1, with unresolved D. The CDR3 contains 13 residues. The germline CDR1 and CDR2 sequences are SNHLY and FYNNEI. V lost 10 bases to trimming and J lost 2 bases, with 14 bases between them.

This clonotype was detected a few times. The chain recombines TRBV20-1 with TRBJ2-2; the D call may be TRBD1 or TRBD2 (6 bases each). The CDR3 has 14 residues. Germline V lookup: CDR1 DFQATT, CDR2 SNEGSKA (reference sequence). Trimming cost V 3 bases and J 5 bases, with 13 bases left between them. DNA of the CDR3: TGCAGTGCTAGGGGGGGCTTTGAGACCGGGGAGCTGTTTTTT. This codes for CSARGGFETGELFF.

This clonotype came up many times. V usage is TRBV29-1 and J usage is TRBJ2-5; D is unclear. Germline CDR1 and CDR2: SQVTM and ANQGSEA. CDR3 length equals 14 residues. V was clipped by 2 bases and J by 2 bases, with 12 bases between them. The CDR3: CSVEPPSAQETQYF. The CDR3 coding sequence is TGCAGCGTTGAACCGCCGTCCGCTCAAGAGACCCAGTACTTC.

The genes are TRBV20-1 and TRBJ2-1; 14 bases match TRBD2. Germline lookup yields CDR1 DFQATT and CDR2 SNEGSKA (reference sequence). The ends lost 5 bases at V and 3 bases at J; junction bases unmatched: 0. This CDR3 has 14 amino acids. The chain's CDR3 is CSAGTSGSYNEQFF. CDR3 coding DNA: TGCAGTGCTGGGACTAGCGGGAGCTACAATGAGCAGTTCTTC.

This clonotype appeared once. The J gene is TRBJ2-1, the V gene TRBV20-1; maybe TRBD2 (5 bases). V lost 5 bases to trimming and J lost 5 bases, with 10 bases between them. Germline values: CDR1 DFQATT, CDR2 SNEGSKA (reference sequence). The CDR3 extends over 12 amino acids. The CDR3 region is CSALGLDNEQFF. DNA of the CDR3: TGCAGTGCTCTAGGACTGGACAATGAGCAGTTCTTC.

The chain recombines TRBV12-3 or TRBV12-4 with TRBJ1-1; tentative D call: TRBD1 (5 bases). Between the trimmed V and J ends, which lost 6 bases and 0 bases, there was a span of 11 bases. CDR3 length: 14 residues. The CDR3 DNA sequence: TGTGCCAGCAGGTTCGACAGAATGAACACTGAAGCTTTCTTT. Encoded protein: CASRFDRMNTEAFF.

Concerning this clonotype itself: This may be a read error, as it is one base from a much larger clone. The chain joins TRBV4-3 to TRBJ2-1, with 11 bases lining up with TRBD2. With the DNA end fitting TRBJ2-7 better, the J assignment may be wrong. The germline gives CDR1 LGHNA, CDR2 YSLEER. This CDR3 contains 16 residues. The CDR3 sequence is CASSQVAGGTYNEQYF. In nucleotides, the CDR3 is TGCGCCAGCAGCCAAGTAGCGGGAGGGACATACAATGAGCAGTACTTC.

With regard to this clonotype: A much larger clone is a single base away; this may be a read error. V gene TRBV2 combines with J gene TRBJ2-7, with D possibly TRBD2 on 5 matching bases. Germline assignment: CDR1 SNHLY and CDR2 FYNNEI. This CDR3 has 12 amino acids. CDR3 nucleotide sequence: TGTGCCAGCAGTGAGGACTTCTACGGGCAGTACTTC. Amino acids: CASSEDFYGQYF.

V and J are TRBV9 and TRBJ1-6; 7 bases are a match to TRBD1. V lost 3 bases and J lost 5; bases outside the gene matches: 8. The CDR3 loop spans 16 amino acids. From germline, CDR1 is SGDLS and CDR2 YYNGEE. The CDR3 region is CASSADPGQHNSPLHF. The CDR3, as DNA: TGTGCCAGCAGCGCCGACCCGGGACAGCATAATTCACCCCTCCACTTT.

The chain has TRBV7-2 and TRBJ2-1; 14 bases align to TRBD2. Germline V gives CDR1 SGHTA, CDR2 FQGNSA. V lost 1 base and J lost 6; bases outside the gene matches: 8. CDR3 length: 18 residues. The CDR3 DNA is TGTGCCAGCAGCTTAGGCCCGGGGGGACTAGCGGGAGTCAATGAGCAGTTCTTC. Its translation: CASSLGPGGLAGVNEQFF.

This clonotype was counted ten times or more. The V gene is TRBV7-2, the J gene TRBJ2-5; 8 positions agree with TRBD2. The junction had 11 bases not matched to a gene; V was cut back by 3 bases and J by 5 bases. CDR3 size: 16 residues. Germline CDR1 is SGHTA and CDR2 is FQGNSA. CDR3 coding DNA: TGTGCCAGCAGCTTTACCGGGACTAGGGGTGTGGAGACCCAGTACTTC. Its translation is CASSFTGTRGVETQYF.

The chain has TRBV25-1 and TRBJ2-3; D is perhaps TRBD1 (6 bases). There are 18 residues in the CDR3. Trimming left V 1 base short and J 4 bases short, with 21 bases between. Germline CDR1 reads MGHDK; CDR2 reads SYGVNS. The CDR3 sequence is CASSEFGTGISVSDTQYF. CDR3 DNA: TGTGCCAGCAGTGAATTCGGAACAGGGATATCCGTCTCAGATACGCAGTATTTT.

This clonotype has more than one count but fewer than ten. The rearrangement links TRBV7-8 to TRBJ2-3; a weak D match, TRBD2 (6 bases). The V gene lost 2 bases and the J gene lost 4 bases, with 16 bases spanning the gap. Germline lookup yields CDR1 SGHVS and CDR2 FQNEAQ. This CDR3 region has 16 residues. The CDR3 nucleotides are TGTGCCAGCAGCTTAATGAACCCTAGCGCCTCAGATACGCAGTATTTT. Translated: CASSLMNPSASDTQYF.

A word on this clonotype: Being one base from a much bigger clone, this may be a read error. The J gene is TRBJ2-1, the V gene TRBV25-1, with 12 bases lining up with TRBD1. This CDR3 is built from 17 residues. CDR1 is MGHDK and CDR2 is SYGVNS in the germline V gene. CDR3: CARSESRGTGGRHEQFF. CDR3 DNA: TGTGCCCGCAGTGAATCTCGAGGGACAGGGGGCAGGCATGAGCAGTTCTTC.

The V call is TRBV6-2 or TRBV6-3, the J call TRBJ1-2; D gene unclear. V was clipped by 5 bases and J by 6 bases, with 16 bases between them. The germline V gene has CDR1 MNHEY and CDR2 SVGEGT. CDR3 size: 14 residues. In DNA, the CDR3 is TGTGCCAGCAGTGACGGAGGCATAGGCAATGGCTACACCTTC. It yields the protein CASSDGGIGNGYTF.

This clonotype has more than one count but fewer than ten. The chain combines TRBV20-1 with TRBJ2-1, with 12 positions matching TRBD2. Germline CDR1 DFQATT, CDR2 SNEGSKA (reference sequence). This CDR3 has 15 amino acids. V lost 0 bases and J lost 7; bases outside the gene matches: 4. The CDR3 DNA reads as TGCAGTGCTAGAGACGCTAGCGGGGGGGGAAATGAGCAGTTCTTC. Encoded protein: CSARDASGGGNEQFF.

The chain employs TRBV10-2 and TRBJ2-7; the D gene is possibly TRBD2 (6 bases). Germline V gene lookup returns CDR1 WSHSY and CDR2 SAAADI. V gave up 4 bases and J gave up 4 bases, with 14 bases separating them. This CDR3 region has 14 residues. CDR3 nucleotides: TGCGCCAGCAGTGGACGGGACGGGGGATACGAGCAGTACTTC. This codes for CASSGRDGGYEQYF.

This clonotype was picked up a small number of times. The rearrangement links TRBV30 to TRBJ2-4, with D unresolved. This CDR3 contains 14 residues. The ends were cut back, 2 bases at V and 6 bases at J, with 14 bases in the middle. Germline-derived CDR1 and CDR2 are GTSNPN and SVGIG (reference sequence). The CDR3, as DNA: TGTGCCTGGAGTCCCCCGGAGAGATTAAACATTCAGTACTTC. As protein: CAWSPPERLNIQYF.

The rearrangement uses TRBV12-3 or TRBV12-4 and TRBJ2-1; TRBD2 matches 10 bases. The CDR3 spans 14 residues. Unmatched junction bases numbered 4, after V lost 6 bases and J lost 5 bases. CDR3 in DNA: TGTGCCAGCAGGCCTAGCGGGGGAAACAATGAGCAGTTCTTC. Translating it yields CASRPSGGNNEQFF.

The rearrangement links TRBV5-1 to TRBJ2-7; D is unclear. V lost 4 bases and J 6 bases, leaving 14 bases between the germline ends. Germline V CDR1 and CDR2: SGHRS, YFSETQ. This CDR3 is built from 13 residues. The chain's CDR3 is CASSVKPPLEQYF. The CDR3 bases are TGCGCCAGCAGCGTGAAGCCCCCTCTCGAGCAGTACTTC. The full variable domain, with the rest looked up from reference TRBV5-1 and TRBJ2-7, is KAGVTQTPRYLIKTRGQQVTLSCSPISGHRSVSWYQQTPGQGLQFLFEYFSETQRNKGNFPGRFSGRQFSNSRSEMNVSTLELGDSALYLCASSVKPPLEQYFGPGTRLTVT.

The chain joins TRBV10-3 to TRBJ2-5; TRBD2 agrees at 8 bases. Unmatched junction bases numbered 2, after V lost 6 bases and J lost 5 bases. Germline CDR1 is ENHRY and CDR2 is SYGVKD. The CDR3 sequence is 12 residues long. This CDR3 reads CAIRREGETQYF. The CDR3 DNA reads TGTGCCATCAGACGGGAGGGTGAGACCCAGTACTTC.

The rearrangement links TRBV12-3 or TRBV12-4 to TRBJ1-3, with D perhaps matching TRBD1 (5 bases). This CDR3 has 14 amino acids. The germline V and J ends were trimmed by 3 bases and 4 bases, with 10 bases remaining between them. The CDR3 sequence is CASSFYGAGNTIYF. As DNA, the CDR3 is TGTGCCAGCAGTTTTTACGGGGCGGGAAACACCATATATTTT.